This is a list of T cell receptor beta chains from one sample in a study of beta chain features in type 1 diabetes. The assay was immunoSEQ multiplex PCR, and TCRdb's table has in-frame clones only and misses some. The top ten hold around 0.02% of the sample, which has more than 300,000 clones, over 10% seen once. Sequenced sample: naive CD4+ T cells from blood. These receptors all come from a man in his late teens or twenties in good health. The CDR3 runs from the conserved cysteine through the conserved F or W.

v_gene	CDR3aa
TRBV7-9	CASREDGGNQPQHF
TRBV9	CASSAQNYGYTF
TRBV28	CQTAPLAGGHEQFF
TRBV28	CASLDSSSYEQYF
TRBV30	CAWCSQGSSPLHF
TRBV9	CASSVKSGRPNEQFF
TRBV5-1	CASSPRGEDYGYTF
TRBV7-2	CASSLFPGAYEQYF
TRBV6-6	CASSYLGPNTEAFF
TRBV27	CASRTYTGTSSSEQYF
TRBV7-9	CASSSSDLTAHEKLFF
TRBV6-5	CASRTGDYEQFF
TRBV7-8	CASSLAGGTGTYEQYF
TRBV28	CASRTGTGTKGYTF
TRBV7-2	CASSSPGVTEAFF
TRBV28	CASSPIPGLGSGNTIYF
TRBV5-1	CASSLVPANYGYTF
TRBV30	CAWSVLTYEQYF
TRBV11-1	CASSSLLANEQFF
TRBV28	CASRPGTVRPTEAFF
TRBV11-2	CASSLSGLRNGAYGYTF
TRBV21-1	CASSTRATGNYEKLFF
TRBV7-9	CASSPTGTANTEAFF
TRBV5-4	CASSTGDRVRGTEAFF
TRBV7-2	CASSYGTSEETQYF
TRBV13	CASSLLEGGTDTQYF
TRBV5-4	CASSPSGGDDTQYF
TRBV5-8	CASSRDSPYTGELFF
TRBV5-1	CASSFGPGQQETQYF
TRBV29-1	CSVVNTGAGELFF
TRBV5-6	CASRGGLAGGQFF
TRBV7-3	CASSFTGEAEAFF
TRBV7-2	CASSSVSGAEETQYF
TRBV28	CASLRGFGTYEQYF